This T cell receptor beta chain stems from a study of follicular helper T cells after annual influenza vaccination. Specified time point: 2014-2015 season, 7 days after vaccination. Before and after seasonal inactivated influenza vaccination, adults gave blood for sorting CD4 subsets for sequencing. This clone turned up a few times. Its antigen remains unknown. The V and J ends lost 4 bases and 0 bases respectively, with 6 bases between them. Germline-derived CDR1 and CDR2 are KGHSH and LQKENI. The CDR3 runs to 13 residues. Survey level resolution was used for TCRB sequencing. Measured with immunoSEQ multiplex PCR; TCRdb has only the in-frame clones, and not every one. The table includes about 9,400 clones, about four fifths detected once. Study-wide findings and caveats: Each annual vaccination recalled recurring oligoclonal ICOS+CD38+ cTfh clonotypes. Rare clonotypes were missed; only roughly 10-22% of cells gave TCRB.

The material was CXCR5- memory CD4+ T cells sorted from blood, obtained 7 days after influenza vaccination. The V and J genes are TRBV18 and TRBJ1-2, with a possible D match to TRBD1 (5 bases). This clonotype originated in an adult who received the influenza vaccine. This CDR3 is CASSLTANYGYTF. The DNA for the CDR3 is TGTGCCAGCTCACTGACAGCTAACTATGGCTACACCTTC.